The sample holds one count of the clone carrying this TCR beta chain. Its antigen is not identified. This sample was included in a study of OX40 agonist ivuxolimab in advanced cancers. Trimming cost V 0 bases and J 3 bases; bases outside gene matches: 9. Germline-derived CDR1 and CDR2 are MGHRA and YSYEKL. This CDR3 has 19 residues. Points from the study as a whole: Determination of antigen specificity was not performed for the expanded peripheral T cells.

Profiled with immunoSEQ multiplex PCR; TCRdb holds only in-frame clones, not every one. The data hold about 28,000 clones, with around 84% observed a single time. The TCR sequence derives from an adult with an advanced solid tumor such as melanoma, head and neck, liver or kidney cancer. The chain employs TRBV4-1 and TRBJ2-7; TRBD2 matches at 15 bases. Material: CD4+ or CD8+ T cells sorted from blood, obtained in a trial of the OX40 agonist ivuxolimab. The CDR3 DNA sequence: TGCGCCAGCAGCCAAGAGGGGACTAGCGGGAGGTTTCCTCTCTACGAGCAGTACTTC. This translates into CASSQEGTSGRFPLYEQYF.